This entry features one TCR beta chain sequence. The data originate from a study of cytomegalovirus exposure and HLA in healthy donors. Use of 60 Vbeta and 13 Jbeta primers characterized the PCR. The method was immunoSEQ multiplex PCR; TCRdb's version includes in-frame clones alone and lacks a portion of them. The sample includes under 250,000 clones, roughly 84% of them seen just once. The CDR3 totals 14 residues. The germline gives CDR1 SGHNT, CDR2 YYREEE (reference sequence). V lost 4 bases to trimming and J lost 0 bases, with 7 bases between them. The TCR comes from a human donor in good health. The J gene is TRBJ1-4, the V gene TRBV5-4; D is unclear. Specimen: PBMCs. CDR3 nucleotides: TGTGCCAGCAGCCCATCGGCAACTAATGAAAAACTGTTTTTT. It is translated as CASSPSATNEKLFF.